The 7 T cell receptor beta chains below all came from one sample that was sequenced in a study of Graves' ophthalmopathy and Graves' hyperthyroidism. RNA transcripts provided the template for amplifying TCR beta CDR3 regions. The authors performed first-round RT-PCR with HTBI primers and then a second-round multiplex PCR. TCRdb redid the calling of the multiplex PCR reads with MiXCR, one entry per CDR3 protein. The sample has 740,000 or so distinct CDR3 sequences, around 40% seen once. Sample: peripheral blood. The receptors come from an adult man with Graves' ophthalmopathy.

This chain links TRBV15 with TRBJ2-1; D is perhaps TRBD2 (6 bases). Germline assignment: CDR1 LNHNV and CDR2 YYDKDF (reference sequence). V was cut by 1 base and J by 9 bases, with 16 bases left in between. This CDR3 is built from 15 residues. The CDR3 sequence: CATSRVGGLVFEQFF. The CDR3 coding sequence is TGTGCCACCAGCAGAGTCGGGGGATTGGTCTTTGAGCAGTTCTTC.

Points on this clonotype: Being one base from a much bigger clone, this may be a read error. The chain couples TRBV7-9 to TRBJ1-1; D is ambiguous. The CDR3 runs to 15 residues. Germline V gene data show CDR1 as SEHNR and CDR2 as FQNEAQ (reference sequence). The CDR3 DNA reads as TGTGCCAGCAGCTTAGACATCGCGGTGAACACTGAAGCTCTCTTT. It codes for CASSLDIAVNTEALF.

The chain employs TRBV20-1 and TRBJ1-5; no firm D call. Trimming removed 2 bases at V and 2 bases at J, with 7 bases between. This CDR3 has 13 residues. Germline V gene data show CDR1 as DFQATT and CDR2 as SNEGSKA (reference sequence). The CDR3 reads CSARRLGNQPQHF. The CDR3 DNA sequence: TGCAGTGCTAGACGGTTGGGCAATCAGCCCCAGCATTTT.

This clonotype has a count of ten or more. The V gene is TRBV29-1, the J gene TRBJ1-2, with D maybe TRBD1 (5 bases). CDR3 length: 15 residues. Germline CDR1 is SQVTM and CDR2 is ANQGSEA. Trimming took off 1 base at V and 0 bases at J, with 12 bases between the two ends. The CDR3 DNA reads TGCAGCGTTGAAGGACAGACTTTCCCTAACTATGGCTACACCTTC. Encoded protein: CSVEGQTFPNYGYTF.

The V call is TRBV2, the J call TRBJ1-4, with TRBD1 matching over 7 bases. The CDR3 is 13 amino acids. From germline, CDR1 is SNHLY and CDR2 FYNNEI. With V trimmed by 6 bases and J by 7 bases, 5 bases remained unmatched. CDR3 nucleotide sequence: TGTGCCAGCAGGGGACAGAGAGGTGAAAAACTGTTTTTT. This codes for CASRGQRGEKLFF. The entire variable domain, with the rest obtained from reference TRBV2 and TRBJ1-4, is as follows: EPEVTQTPSHQVTQMGQEVILRCVPISNHLYFYWYRQILGQKVEFLVSFYNNEISEKSEIFDDQFSVERPDGSNFTLKIRSTKLEDSAMYFCASRGQRGEKLFFGSGTQLSVL.

The chain links TRBV12-3 or TRBV12-4 to TRBJ2-7; D call uncertain. Trimming took 6 bases from V and 7 from J, leaving 16 bases between them. This CDR3 spans 13 amino acids. The CDR3 is CASSSGPLGEQYF. The CDR3 DNA follows: TGTGCCAGCAGCTCTGGACCCCTGGGGGAGCAGTACTTC.

The table lists this clonotype with many counts. A much larger clone is a single base away; this may be a read error. The chain joins TRBV6-5 to TRBJ1-3; D ambiguous. The CDR3 length is 12 residues. The germline V gene has CDR1 MNHEY and CDR2 SVGAGI. DNA of the CDR3: TGTGCCAGCAGTGACTCTGGAAACACCATATATTTT. It codes for CASSDSGNTIYF.